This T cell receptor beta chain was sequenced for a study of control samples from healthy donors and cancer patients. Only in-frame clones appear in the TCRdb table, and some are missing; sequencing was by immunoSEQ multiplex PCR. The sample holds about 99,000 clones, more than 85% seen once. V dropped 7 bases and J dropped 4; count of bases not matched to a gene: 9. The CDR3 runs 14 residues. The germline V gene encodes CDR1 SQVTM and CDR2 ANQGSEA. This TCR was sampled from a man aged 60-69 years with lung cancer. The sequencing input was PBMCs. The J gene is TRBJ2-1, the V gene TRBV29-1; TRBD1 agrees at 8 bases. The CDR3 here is CSGRTGTEYNEQFF. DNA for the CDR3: TGCAGCGGAAGGACAGGGACCGAATACAATGAGCAGTTCTTC.